The 16 T cell receptor beta chains given below trace back to one sample, sequenced in a study of T cells after yellow fever vaccination. From the 5' RACE reads, TCRdb called clonotypes with MiXCR, one entry per CDR3 protein. The sample lists fewer than 500,000 distinct CDR3 sequences; approximately 18% were seen once. This material consisted of PBMCs, taken before the yellow fever booster vaccination. The receptors were sampled from a man aged 18 to 30 who received the YFV17D yellow fever vaccine.

A few counts support this clonotype. This chain uses TRBV4-1 with TRBJ1-1, with no clear D. CDR3 length: 13 amino acids. Germline-derived CDR1 and CDR2 are MGHRA and YSYEKL. V lost 1 base and J lost 1, with 4 bases in between. CDR3 sequence: CASSQAQNTEAFF. CDR3 sequence (DNA): TGCGCCAGCAGCCAAGCACAGAACACTGAAGCTTTCTTT.

The sample holds a few counts of this clonotype. This sequence joins TRBV7-9 and TRBJ2-7; D is possibly TRBD1 (5 bases). This CDR3 contains 13 residues. CDR1 and CDR2 from the germline V gene are SEHNR and FQNEAQ (reference sequence). V lost 1 base to trimming and J lost 4 bases, with 8 bases between them. The CDR3, as DNA: TGTGCCAGCAGCTTAGAGGGGCTTTACGAGCAGTACGTC. It translates to CASSLEGLYEQYV.

The rearrangement links TRBV9 to TRBJ2-3, with D unclear. The V gene's germline CDR1 is SGDLS and CDR2 YYNGEE. The CDR3 has 14 amino acids. With 2 bases removed from V and 2 bases from J, the gap between germline ends came to 9 bases. The CDR3 here is CASSVGSLTDTQYF. CDR3 bases: TGTGCCAGCAGCGTCGGGTCGCTCACAGATACGCAGTATTTT.

This clonotype was recorded at least ten times. The chain recombines TRBV29-1 with TRBJ2-6, with D possibly matching TRBD1 (6 bases). Trimming took off 6 bases at V and 1 base at J, with 10 bases between the two ends. CDR3 length: 14 residues. Germline CDR1 and CDR2: SQVTM and ANQGSEA. The CDR3 region is CSVTTGSGANVLTF. The CDR3 DNA reads as TGCAGCGTGACTACAGGGTCTGGGGCCAACGTCCTGACTTTC. Combining the CDR3 with reference TRBV29-1 and TRBJ2-6 gives the whole variable domain SAVISQKPSRDICQRGTSLTIQCQVDSQVTMMFWYRQQPGQSLTLIATANQGSEATYESGFVIDKFPISRPNLTFSTLTVSNMSPEDSSIYLCSVTTGSGANVLTFGAGSRLTVL.

The chain recombines TRBV4-1 with TRBJ1-4, with 7 bases lining up with TRBD1. CDR1 MGHRA and CDR2 YSYEKL come from the germline V gene. The CDR3 extends over 16 amino acids. Germline trimming cut 0 bases from V and 5 bases from J; bases unmatched to any gene: 6. The CDR3 DNA sequence: TGCGCCAGCAGCCAAGAGCGGGACAGATGGAATGAAAAACTGTTTTTT. Translating gives CASSQERDRWNEKLFF.

In its sample, this clonotype was seen a few times. The chain employs TRBV4-1 and TRBJ1-1; 8 bases map to TRBD1. V gave up 1 base and J gave up 4 bases; unmatched junction bases: 11. The germline V gene encodes CDR1 MGHRA and CDR2 YSYEKL. The CDR3 has 17 amino acids. The CDR3 nucleotides read TGCGCCAGCAGCCAAGGGATGCAGGGGGCAAGGGGCACTGAAGCTTTCTTT. As protein: CASSQGMQGARGTEAFF.

This clonotype was counted a few times. The rearrangement uses TRBV6-2 or TRBV6-3 and TRBJ2-7; D call uncertain. Trimming took 2 bases from V and 4 from J, leaving 9 bases between them. The CDR3 extends over 13 amino acids. Looked up from germline, CDR1 is MNHEY and CDR2 is SVGEGT. Written as DNA, the CDR3 is TGTGCCAGCAGTTACGTCGACGGGTACGAGCAGTACTTC. Its protein is CASSYVDGYEQYF.

This clonotype was found a few times. The gene calls are TRBV6-6 and TRBJ2-7; maybe TRBD2 (6 bases). CDR1 and CDR2 (germline): MNHNY, SVGAGI (reference sequence). V was shortened by 6 bases and J by 2 bases, with 17 bases between the two germline ends. The CDR3 totals 15 residues. The CDR3 sequence is CASSLFSGGPYEQYV. In DNA form, the CDR3 reads TGTGCCAGCAGCCTCTTTTCCGGGGGACCCTACGAGCAGTACGTC.

This chain connects TRBV27 to TRBJ1-2; 7 nucleotides line up with TRBD1. The ends lost 4 bases at V and 3 bases at J; junction bases unmatched: 11. This CDR3 is built from 16 residues. CDR1 is MNHEY, CDR2 SMNVEV, per germline (reference sequence). In DNA form, the CDR3 reads TGTGCCAGCAGTTACGTAGGACAGGAGAGCTACTATGGCTACACCTTC. This gives the protein CASSYVGQESYYGYTF.

The chain couples TRBV3-1 to TRBJ1-1; 7 bases match TRBD1. Germline values: CDR1 LGHDT, CDR2 YNNKEL (reference sequence). This CDR3 comprises 14 residues. Trimming at V came to 1 base and at J to 8 bases, leaving 7 bases not matched to a gene. The CDR3: CASSQATHRGEAFF. The CDR3 DNA reads as TGTGCCAGCAGCCAAGCCACTCACAGGGGAGAAGCTTTCTTT.

The rearrangement uses TRBV12-3 or TRBV12-4 and TRBJ1-4; the D is unclear. The length of the CDR3 is 14 residues. V lost 3 bases and J lost 7, with 12 bases in between. The DNA for the CDR3 is TGTGCCAGCAGTTTGGGTAGGGAGGCTGAAAAACTGTTTTTT. This codes for CASSLGREAEKLFF.

The V and J genes are TRBV7-9 and TRBJ2-2, with D perhaps being TRBD1 or TRBD2 (6 bases each). From germline, CDR1 is SEHNR and CDR2 FQNEAQ (reference sequence). Trimming left V 6 bases short and J 1 base short, with 12 bases between. This CDR3 is 15 amino acids long. The CDR3 coding sequence is TGTGCCAGCAGGGCGGGACACTTGAACACCGGGGAGCTGTTTTTT. Translating it yields CASRAGHLNTGELFF.

The V and J genes are TRBV7-2 and TRBJ2-3; D gene uncertain. The CDR3 loop spans 11 amino acids. Germline CDR1 reads SGHTA; CDR2 reads FQGNSA. Deletions cut 5 bases from V and 6 bases from J, with 6 bases between. This chain's CDR3 is CASSRWDTQYF. CDR3 in DNA: TGTGCCAGCAGCCGGTGGGATACGCAGTATTTT.

V usage is TRBV5-6 and J usage is TRBJ2-2; D not certain. CDR1 SGHDT and CDR2 YYEEEE come from the germline V gene. The length of the CDR3 is 15 residues. Trimming took off 2 bases at V and 5 bases at J, with 13 bases between the two ends. The CDR3 loop is CASSLLVSETGELFF. CDR3 DNA: TGTGCCAGCAGCTTACTGGTTTCAGAAACCGGGGAGCTGTTTTTT.

This clonotype appeared a few times. The CDR3 sequence is CASSSPGGVNEQFF. The CDR3 coding sequence is TGTGCCAGCAGTTCCCCCGGGGGGGTCAATGAGCAGTTCTTC. J is TRBJ2-1 and V is TRBV6-5; the match to TRBD2 covers 8 bases. CDR1 MNHEY and CDR2 SVGAGI come from the germline V gene. This CDR3 is 14 amino acids long. V lost 4 bases and J lost 6; bases outside the gene matches: 5.

This clonotype was seen more than once but under ten times. V gene TRBV5-6 combines with J gene TRBJ2-2; D may be TRBD1 or TRBD2 (5 bases each). Germline loops: CDR1 SGHDT, CDR2 YYEEEE. Trimming stripped 3 bases from V and 4 bases from J, with 10 bases between. The CDR3 extends over 14 amino acids. The CDR3 DNA sequence: TGTGCCAGCAGCTGGGGACCTGGCACCGGGGAGCTGTTTTTT. It encodes CASSWGPGTGELFF.